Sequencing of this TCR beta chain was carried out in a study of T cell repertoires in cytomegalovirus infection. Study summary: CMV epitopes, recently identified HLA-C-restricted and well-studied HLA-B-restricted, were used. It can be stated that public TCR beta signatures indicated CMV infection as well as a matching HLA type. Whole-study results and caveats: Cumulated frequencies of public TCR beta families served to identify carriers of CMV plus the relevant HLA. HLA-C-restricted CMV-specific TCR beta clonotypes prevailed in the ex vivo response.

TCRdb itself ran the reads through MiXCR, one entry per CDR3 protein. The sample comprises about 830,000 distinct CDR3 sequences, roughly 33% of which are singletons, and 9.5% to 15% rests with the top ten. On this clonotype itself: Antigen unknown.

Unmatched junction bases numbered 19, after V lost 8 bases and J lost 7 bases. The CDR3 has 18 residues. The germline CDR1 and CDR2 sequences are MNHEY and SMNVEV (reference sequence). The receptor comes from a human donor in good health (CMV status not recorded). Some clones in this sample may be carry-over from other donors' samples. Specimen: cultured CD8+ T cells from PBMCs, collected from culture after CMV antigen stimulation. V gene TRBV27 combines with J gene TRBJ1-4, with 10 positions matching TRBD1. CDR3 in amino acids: CASAQGMIGTGVGEKLFF. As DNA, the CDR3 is TGTGCCAGCGCCCAAGGGATGATCGGGACAGGGGTGGGTGAAAAACTGTTTTTT.